Below, 2 T cell receptor beta chains from the same sample are listed, as sequenced in a study of spatial heterogeneity in lung cancer. From the 5' RACE reads, TCRdb called clonotypes with MiXCR, one entry per CDR3 protein. The profile shows approximately 110,000 distinct CDR3 sequences, 11% of them singletons. Time point given: blood at routine non-recurrence follow-up after resection. The starting material was PBMCs, obtained at follow-up. The receptors stem from a female donor with early-stage non-small cell lung cancer.

CDR3 residues: CASSLQVAEQYF. CDR3 in DNA: TGTGCCAGCAGCTTGCAGGTCGCAGAGCAGTACTTC. The V gene is TRBV5-5, the J gene TRBJ2-7; D remains ambiguous. Between the trimmed V and J ends, which lost 1 base and 7 bases, there was a span of 9 bases. The CDR3 consists of 12 residues. Germline lookup yields CDR1 SGHKS and CDR2 YYEKEE (reference sequence).

This clonotype was counted between two and nine times. This rearrangement joins TRBV19 to TRBJ1-6, with 7 nucleotides matching TRBD1. Germline values: CDR1 LNHDA, CDR2 SQIVND (reference sequence). The trim removed 7 bases at V and 7 bases at J, leaving 7 bases unmatched. The CDR3 contains 14 residues. The CDR3 bases are TGTGCCAGTACTGTGACAGGGTCGAATTCACCCCTCCACTTT. This sequence encodes CASTVTGSNSPLHF.